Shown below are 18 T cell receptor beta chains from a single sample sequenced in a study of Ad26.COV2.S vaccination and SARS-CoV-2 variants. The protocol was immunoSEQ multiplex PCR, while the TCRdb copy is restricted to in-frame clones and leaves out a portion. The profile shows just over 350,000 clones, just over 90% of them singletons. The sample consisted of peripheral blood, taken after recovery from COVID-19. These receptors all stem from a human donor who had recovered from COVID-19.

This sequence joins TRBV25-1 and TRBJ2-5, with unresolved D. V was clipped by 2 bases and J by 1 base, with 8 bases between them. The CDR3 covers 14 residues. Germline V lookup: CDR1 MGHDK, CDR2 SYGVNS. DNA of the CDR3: TGTGCCAGCAGTGAAAGAGGTCTCCAAGAGACCCAGTACTTC. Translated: CASSERGLQETQYF. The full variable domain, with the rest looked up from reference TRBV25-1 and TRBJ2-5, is EADIYQTPRYLVIGTGKKITLECSQTMGHDKMYWYQQDPGMELHLIHYSYGVNSTEKGDLSSESTVSRIRTEHFPLTLESARPSHTSQYLCASSERGLQETQYFGPGTRLLVL.

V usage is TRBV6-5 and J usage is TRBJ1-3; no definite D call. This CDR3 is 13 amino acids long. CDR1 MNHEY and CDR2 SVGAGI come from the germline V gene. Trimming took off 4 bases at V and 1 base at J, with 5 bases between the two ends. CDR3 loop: CASSFQSGNTIYF. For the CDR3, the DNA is TGTGCCAGCAGTTTCCAGTCTGGAAACACCATATATTTT.

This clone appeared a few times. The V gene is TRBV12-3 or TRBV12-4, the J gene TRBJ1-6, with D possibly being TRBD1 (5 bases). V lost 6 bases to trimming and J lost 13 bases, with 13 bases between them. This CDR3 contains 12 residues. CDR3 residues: CASRPGGGPLHF. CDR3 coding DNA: TGTGCCAGCAGACCGGGGGGAGGCCCCCTCCACTTT.

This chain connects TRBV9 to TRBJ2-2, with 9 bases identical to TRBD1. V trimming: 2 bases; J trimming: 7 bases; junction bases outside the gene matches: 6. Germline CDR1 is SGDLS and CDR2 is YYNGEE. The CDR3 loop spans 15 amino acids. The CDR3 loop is CASSVGQGSGGELFF. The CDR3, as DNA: TGTGCCAGCAGCGTCGGACAGGGGAGTGGCGGGGAGCTGTTTTTT.

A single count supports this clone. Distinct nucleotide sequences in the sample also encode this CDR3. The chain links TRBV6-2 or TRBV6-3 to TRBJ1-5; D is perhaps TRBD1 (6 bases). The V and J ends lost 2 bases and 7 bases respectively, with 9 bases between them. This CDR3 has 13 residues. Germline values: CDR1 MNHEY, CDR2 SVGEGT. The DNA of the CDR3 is TGTGCCAGCAGTTACGGGGGGCACCAGCCCCAGCATTTT. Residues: CASSYGGHQPQHF.

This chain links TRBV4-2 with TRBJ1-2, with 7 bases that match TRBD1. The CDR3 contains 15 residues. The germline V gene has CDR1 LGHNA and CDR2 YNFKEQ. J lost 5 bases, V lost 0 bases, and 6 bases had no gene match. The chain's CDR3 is CASSQEGPGGYGYTF. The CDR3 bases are TGTGCCAGCAGCCAAGAAGGGCCAGGGGGGTATGGCTACACCTTC.

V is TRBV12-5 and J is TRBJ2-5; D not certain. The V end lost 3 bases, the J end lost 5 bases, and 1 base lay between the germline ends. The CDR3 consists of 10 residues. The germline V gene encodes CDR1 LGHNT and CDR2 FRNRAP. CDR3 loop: CASGFETQYF. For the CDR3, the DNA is TGTGCTAGTGGTTTTGAGACCCAGTACTTC.

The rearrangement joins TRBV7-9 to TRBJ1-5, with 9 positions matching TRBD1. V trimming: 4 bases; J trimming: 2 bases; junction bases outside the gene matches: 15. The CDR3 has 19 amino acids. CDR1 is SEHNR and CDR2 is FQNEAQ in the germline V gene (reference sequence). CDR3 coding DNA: TGTGCCAGCAGCTCTTCCGGGACAGGGCCCCAATATCGCAATCAGCCCCAGCATTTT. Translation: CASSSSGTGPQYRNQPQHF.

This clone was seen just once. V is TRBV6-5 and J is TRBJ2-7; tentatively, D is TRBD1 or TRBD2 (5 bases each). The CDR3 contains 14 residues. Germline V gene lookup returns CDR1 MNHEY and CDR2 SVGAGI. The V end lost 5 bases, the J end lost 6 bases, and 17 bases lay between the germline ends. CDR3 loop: CASSIFDGAGEQYF. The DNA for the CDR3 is TGTGCCAGCAGTATCTTCGACGGGGCGGGCGAGCAGTACTTC.

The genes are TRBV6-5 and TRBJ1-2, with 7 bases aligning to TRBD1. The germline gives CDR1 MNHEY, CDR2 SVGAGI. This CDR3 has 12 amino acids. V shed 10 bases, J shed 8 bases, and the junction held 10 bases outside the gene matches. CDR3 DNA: TGTGCCACGATTAGGGAGGACAGGGGCTACACCTTC. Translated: CATIREDRGYTF.

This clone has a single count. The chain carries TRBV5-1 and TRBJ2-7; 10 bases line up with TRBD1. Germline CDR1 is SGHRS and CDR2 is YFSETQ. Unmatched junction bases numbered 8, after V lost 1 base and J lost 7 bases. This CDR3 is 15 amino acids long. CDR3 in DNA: TGCGCCAGCAGCTTGACCGGGACAGGGGTTACGGAGCAGTACTTC. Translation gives CASSLTGTGVTEQYF.

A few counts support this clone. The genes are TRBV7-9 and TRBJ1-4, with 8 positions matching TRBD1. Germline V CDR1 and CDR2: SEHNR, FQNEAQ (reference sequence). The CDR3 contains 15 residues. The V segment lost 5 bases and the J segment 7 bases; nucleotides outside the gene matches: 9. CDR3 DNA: TGTGCCAGCAGCACTACAGGGGGAGCGATTGAAAAACTGTTTTTT. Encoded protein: CASSTTGGAIEKLFF.

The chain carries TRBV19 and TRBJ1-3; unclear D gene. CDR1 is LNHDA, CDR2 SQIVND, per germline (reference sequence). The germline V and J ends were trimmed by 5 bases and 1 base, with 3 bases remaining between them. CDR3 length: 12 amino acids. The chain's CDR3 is CASSRSGNTIYF. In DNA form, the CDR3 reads TGTGCCAGTAGTCGTTCTGGAAACACCATATATTTT.

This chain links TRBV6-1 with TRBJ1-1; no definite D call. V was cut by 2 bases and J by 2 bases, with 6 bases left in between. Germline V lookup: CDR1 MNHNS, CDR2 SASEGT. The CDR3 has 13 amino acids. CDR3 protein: CASSEKGNTEAFF. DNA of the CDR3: TGTGCCAGCAGTGAAAAGGGAAACACTGAAGCTTTCTTT.

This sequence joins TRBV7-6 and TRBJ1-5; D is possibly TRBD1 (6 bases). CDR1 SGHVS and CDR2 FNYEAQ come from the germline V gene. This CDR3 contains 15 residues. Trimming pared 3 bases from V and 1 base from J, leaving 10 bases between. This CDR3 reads CASSLGRGSNQPQHF. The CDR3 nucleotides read TGTGCCAGCAGCTTGGGCAGGGGAAGCAATCAGCCCCAGCATTTT. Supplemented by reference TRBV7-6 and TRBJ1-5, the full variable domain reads GAGVSQSPRYKVTKRGQDVALRCDPISGHVSLYWYRQALGQGPEFLTYFNYEAQQDKSGLPNDRFSAERPEGSISTLTIQRTEQRDSAMYRCASSLGRGSNQPQHFGDGTRLSIL.

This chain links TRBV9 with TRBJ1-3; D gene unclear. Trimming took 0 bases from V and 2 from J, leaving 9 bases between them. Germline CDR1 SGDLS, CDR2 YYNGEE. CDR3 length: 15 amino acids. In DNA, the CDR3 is TGTGCCAGCAGCGTAGCCCCAGGAACTGGAAACACCATATATTTT. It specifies CASSVAPGTGNTIYF.

Written as DNA, the CDR3 is TGTGCCAGCAGTTATTCGATGGAATCCACAGATACGCAGTATTTT. Translated, it gives CASSYSMESTDTQYF. This chain joins TRBV6-2 or TRBV6-3 and TRBJ2-3; D is unclear. Germline CDR1 reads MNHEY; CDR2 reads SVGEGT. The CDR3 is 15 amino acids. V lost 3 bases and J lost 2, with 12 bases in between.

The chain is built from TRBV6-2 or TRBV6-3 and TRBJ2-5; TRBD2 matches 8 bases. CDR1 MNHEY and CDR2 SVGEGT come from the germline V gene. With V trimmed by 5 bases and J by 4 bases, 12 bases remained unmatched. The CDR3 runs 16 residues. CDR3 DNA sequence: TGTGCCAGCAGTGGACGGGGGGGCCCGGCCTTAGAGACCCAGTACTTC. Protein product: CASSGRGGPALETQYF.